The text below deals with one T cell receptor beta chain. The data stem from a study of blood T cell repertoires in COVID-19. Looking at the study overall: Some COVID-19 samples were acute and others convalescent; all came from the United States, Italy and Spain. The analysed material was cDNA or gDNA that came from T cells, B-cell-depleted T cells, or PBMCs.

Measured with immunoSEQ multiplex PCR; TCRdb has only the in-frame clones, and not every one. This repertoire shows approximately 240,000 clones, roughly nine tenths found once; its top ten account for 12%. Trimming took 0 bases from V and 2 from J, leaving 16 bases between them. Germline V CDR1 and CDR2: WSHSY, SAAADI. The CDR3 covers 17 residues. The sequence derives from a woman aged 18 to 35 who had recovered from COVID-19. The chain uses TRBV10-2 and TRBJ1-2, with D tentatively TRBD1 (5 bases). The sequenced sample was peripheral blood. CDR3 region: CASSESIRGAWNYGYTF. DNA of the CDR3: TGCGCCAGCAGTGAGTCGATAAGGGGCGCATGGAACTATGGCTACACCTTC.